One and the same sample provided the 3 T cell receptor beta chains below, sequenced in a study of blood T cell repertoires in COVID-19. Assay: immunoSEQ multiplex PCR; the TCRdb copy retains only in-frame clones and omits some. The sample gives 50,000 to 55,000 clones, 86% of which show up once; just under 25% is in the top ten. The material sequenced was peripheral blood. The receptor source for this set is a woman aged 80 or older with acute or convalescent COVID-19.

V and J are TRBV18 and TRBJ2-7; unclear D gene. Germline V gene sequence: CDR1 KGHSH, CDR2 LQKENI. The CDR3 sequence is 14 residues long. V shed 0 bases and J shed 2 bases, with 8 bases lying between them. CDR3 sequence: CASSPPMAAYEQYV. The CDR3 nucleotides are TGTGCCAGCTCACCACCGATGGCGGCCTACGAGCAGTACGTC.

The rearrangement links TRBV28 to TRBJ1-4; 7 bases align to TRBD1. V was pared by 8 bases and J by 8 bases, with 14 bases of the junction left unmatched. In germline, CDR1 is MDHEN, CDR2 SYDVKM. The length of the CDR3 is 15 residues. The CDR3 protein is CASGGLDRVVEKLFF. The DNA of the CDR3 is TGTGCCAGCGGGGGACTCGACAGGGTAGTCGAAAAACTGTTTTTT.

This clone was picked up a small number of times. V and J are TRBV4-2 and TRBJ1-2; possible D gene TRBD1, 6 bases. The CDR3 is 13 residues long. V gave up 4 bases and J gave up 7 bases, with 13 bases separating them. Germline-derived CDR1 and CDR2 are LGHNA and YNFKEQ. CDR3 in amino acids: CASSRNQGSGYTF. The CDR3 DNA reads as TGTGCCAGCAGCCGCAACCAGGGGAGTGGCTACACCTTC.